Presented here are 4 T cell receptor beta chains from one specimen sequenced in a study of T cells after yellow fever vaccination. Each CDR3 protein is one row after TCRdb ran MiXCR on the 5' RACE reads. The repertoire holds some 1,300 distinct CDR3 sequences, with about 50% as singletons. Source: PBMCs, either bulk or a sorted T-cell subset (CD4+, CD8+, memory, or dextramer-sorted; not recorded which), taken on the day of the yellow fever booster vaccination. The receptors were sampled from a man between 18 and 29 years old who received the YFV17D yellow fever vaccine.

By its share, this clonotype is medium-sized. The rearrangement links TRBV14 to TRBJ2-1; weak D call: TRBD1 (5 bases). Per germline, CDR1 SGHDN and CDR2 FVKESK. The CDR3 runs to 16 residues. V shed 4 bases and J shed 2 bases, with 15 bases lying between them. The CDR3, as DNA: TGTGCCAGCAGCCCTTGGGGCCGATCGGCCTACAATGAGCAGTTCTTC. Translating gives CASSPWGRSAYNEQFF.

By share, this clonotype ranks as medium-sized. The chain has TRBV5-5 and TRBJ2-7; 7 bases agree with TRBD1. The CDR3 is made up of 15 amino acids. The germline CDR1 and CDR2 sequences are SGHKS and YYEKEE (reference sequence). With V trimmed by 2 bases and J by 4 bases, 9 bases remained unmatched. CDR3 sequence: CASSFGWSGGYEQYV. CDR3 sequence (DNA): TGTGCCAGCAGCTTCGGGTGGTCAGGGGGTTACGAGCAGTACGTC.

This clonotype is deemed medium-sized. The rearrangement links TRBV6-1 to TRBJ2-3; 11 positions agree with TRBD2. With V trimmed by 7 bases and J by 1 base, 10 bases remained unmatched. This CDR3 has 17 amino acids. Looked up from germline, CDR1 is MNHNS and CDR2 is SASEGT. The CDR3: CASTRRGLAGRTDTQYF. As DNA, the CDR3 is TGTGCCAGCACCAGAAGAGGACTAGCGGGCCGCACAGATACGCAGTATTTT.

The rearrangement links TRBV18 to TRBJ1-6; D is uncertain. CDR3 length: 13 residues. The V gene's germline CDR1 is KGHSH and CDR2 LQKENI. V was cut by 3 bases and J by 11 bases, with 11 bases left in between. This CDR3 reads CASSPIVNAPLHF. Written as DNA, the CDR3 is TGTGCCAGCTCACCGATCGTCAACGCACCCCTCCACTTT.